Listed below are T cell receptor beta chains from one sample, sequenced in a study of OX40 agonist ivuxolimab in advanced cancers. Measured with immunoSEQ multiplex PCR; TCRdb has only the in-frame clones, and not every one. Here the sample spans around 63,000 clones, more than 65% being singletons. Sequenced here: CD4+ or CD8+ T cells sorted from blood, sampled in a trial of the OX40 agonist ivuxolimab. The source is an adult with an advanced solid tumor such as melanoma, head and neck, liver or kidney cancer. The CDR3 runs from the conserved cysteine through the conserved F or W. Fields, in order: D gene, J gene, clone size, V gene, CDR3 protein, CDR3 DNA. D genes are given only for firm matches. Clone size is not always given. Where it is, it says once, few, many or a class for expanded clones.

d_call: NA; j_call: TRBJ2-3; clone_size: once; v_call: TRBV7-2; cdr3_aa: CASSLNRRGDTQYF; cdr3_nt: TGTGCCAGCAGCTTAAATAGACGGGGAGATACGCAGTATTTT
d_call: TRBD1; j_call: TRBJ2-7; clone_size: NA; v_call: TRBV4-3; cdr3_aa: CASSPTGTGLDEQYF; cdr3_nt: TGCGCCAGCAGCCCAACAGGGACAGGGCTCGACGAGCAGTACTTC
d_call: NA; j_call: TRBJ2-2; clone_size: NA; v_call: TRBV6-1; cdr3_aa: CASIQGDGELFF; cdr3_nt: TGTGCCAGCATACAGGGTGACGGGGAGCTGTTTTTT
d_call: NA; j_call: TRBJ2-7; clone_size: NA; v_call: TRBV5-5; cdr3_aa: CASSSTDVSYEQYF; cdr3_nt: TGTGCCAGCAGCTCGACAGACGTCTCCTACGAGCAGTACTTC
d_call: NA; j_call: TRBJ2-7; clone_size: few; v_call: TRBV5-6; cdr3_aa: CASSTEYGDNGGSYEQYF; cdr3_nt: TGTGCCAGCAGTACGGAATATGGGGACAATGGGGGCTCCTACGAGCAGTACTTC
d_call: TRBD1; j_call: TRBJ2-7; clone_size: few; v_call: TRBV9; cdr3_aa: CASSRTGGPLEQYF; cdr3_nt: TGTGCCAGCAGCCGGACAGGGGGCCCCCTAGAGCAGTACTTC
d_call: NA; j_call: TRBJ1-2; clone_size: few; v_call: TRBV18; cdr3_aa: CASSTGLFGYTF; cdr3_nt: TGTGCCAGCTCAACGGGACTTTTTGGCTACACCTTC
d_call: NA; j_call: TRBJ2-2; clone_size: NA; v_call: TRBV6-5; cdr3_aa: CASGAGELFF; cdr3_nt: TGTGCCAGCGGAGCCGGGGAGCTGTTTTTT
d_call: NA; j_call: TRBJ2-7; clone_size: NA; v_call: TRBV6-1; cdr3_aa: CASRKGGFPNEQYF; cdr3_nt: TGTGCCAGCCGAAAGGGGGGTTTCCCTAACGAGCAGTACTTC
d_call: TRBD1; j_call: TRBJ1-2; clone_size: NA; v_call: TRBV18; cdr3_aa: CASSPNRGEWNYGYTF; cdr3_nt: TGTGCCAGCTCACCGAACAGGGGGGAATGGAACTATGGCTACACCTTC
d_call: NA; j_call: TRBJ1-4; clone_size: NA; v_call: TRBV18; cdr3_aa: CASCGSANEKLFF; cdr3_nt: TGTGCCAGCTGCGGATCAGCTAATGAAAAACTGTTTTTT
d_call: TRBD1; j_call: TRBJ2-7; clone_size: NA; v_call: TRBV7-2; cdr3_aa: CASSFSPDRVYEQYF; cdr3_nt: TGTGCCAGCAGCTTCTCCCCGGACAGGGTCTACGAGCAGTACTTC
d_call: NA; j_call: TRBJ2-7; clone_size: once; v_call: TRBV4-3; cdr3_aa: CASSQQGKAYEQYF; cdr3_nt: TGCGCCAGCAGCCAACAAGGGAAGGCCTACGAGCAGTACTTC
d_call: NA; j_call: TRBJ1-2; clone_size: once; v_call: TRBV5-4; cdr3_aa: CASSLEQQYGYTF; cdr3_nt: TGTGCCAGCAGCTTGGAACAGCAATATGGCTACACCTTC
d_call: NA; j_call: TRBJ2-3; clone_size: NA; v_call: TRBV15; cdr3_aa: CATSRDQHRGTDTQYF; cdr3_nt: TGTGCCACCAGCAGAGATCAACATCGAGGGACAGATACGCAGTATTTT
d_call: NA; j_call: TRBJ1-5; clone_size: NA; v_call: TRBV18; cdr3_aa: CASSPKRSGVGQPQHF; cdr3_nt: TGTGCCAGCTCACCCAAGCGATCCGGGGTCGGACAGCCCCAGCATTTT
d_call: NA; j_call: TRBJ1-4; clone_size: NA; v_call: TRBV6-1; cdr3_aa: CASRRGGLGEKLFF; cdr3_nt: TGTGCCAGCAGGAGGGGAGGACTCGGAGAAAAACTGTTTTTT
d_call: TRBD2; j_call: TRBJ2-7; clone_size: NA; v_call: TRBV7-3; cdr3_aa: CASSLRGLADEQYF; cdr3_nt: TGTGCCAGCAGCTTAAGAGGACTAGCTGACGAGCAGTACTTC
d_call: TRBD1; j_call: TRBJ2-7; clone_size: few; v_call: TRBV9; cdr3_aa: CASSVGQGALEQYF; cdr3_nt: TGTGCCAGCAGCGTGGGACAGGGGGCTCTCGAGCAGTACTTC
d_call: NA; j_call: TRBJ1-1; clone_size: NA; v_call: TRBV2; cdr3_aa: CASGAPEAFF; cdr3_nt: TGTGCCAGCGGGGCCCCTGAAGCTTTCTTT
d_call: TRBD1; j_call: TRBJ2-2; clone_size: NA; v_call: TRBV6-6; cdr3_aa: CAIKSQGFPGELFF; cdr3_nt: TGTGCCATCAAATCACAGGGGTTTCCCGGGGAGCTGTTTTTT
d_call: TRBD2; j_call: TRBJ2-3; clone_size: NA; v_call: TRBV7-9; cdr3_aa: CASSLGAGATTDTQYF; cdr3_nt: TGTGCCAGCAGCTTAGGGGCGGGAGCAACCACAGATACGCAGTATTTT
d_call: NA; j_call: TRBJ1-2; clone_size: few; v_call: TRBV27; cdr3_aa: CASKRGSDLYGYTF; cdr3_nt: TGTGCCAGCAAAAGGGGCTCGGACCTCTATGGCTACACCTTC
d_call: NA; j_call: TRBJ2-2; clone_size: NA; v_call: TRBV7-3; cdr3_aa: CASSPNQGRVNTGELFF; cdr3_nt: TGTGCCAGCAGCCCGAACCAGGGGAGGGTGAACACCGGGGAGCTGTTTTTT
d_call: NA; j_call: TRBJ2-1; clone_size: NA; v_call: TRBV19; cdr3_aa: CASSMRGNEQFF; cdr3_nt: TGTGCCAGTAGTATGAGGGGCAATGAGCAGTTCTTC
d_call: NA; j_call: TRBJ1-1; clone_size: few; v_call: TRBV7-8; cdr3_aa: CASSLRLIAEAFF; cdr3_nt: TGTGCCAGCAGCCTAAGACTTATCGCTGAAGCTTTCTTT
d_call: TRBD2; j_call: TRBJ2-1; clone_size: NA; v_call: TRBV2; cdr3_aa: CASSELLLAAGGDNEQFF; cdr3_nt: TGTGCCAGCAGTGAACTCCTCCTAGCTGCGGGAGGCGACAATGAGCAGTTCTTC
d_call: NA; j_call: TRBJ2-2; clone_size: few; v_call: TRBV7-9; cdr3_aa: CASSPTTSTGELFF; cdr3_nt: TGTGCCAGCAGCCCCACCACGAGCACCGGGGAGCTGTTTTTT
d_call: NA; j_call: TRBJ1-1; clone_size: NA; v_call: TRBV27; cdr3_aa: CASSFKAEAFF; cdr3_nt: TGTGCCAGCAGTTTTAAAGCCGAAGCTTTCTTT
d_call: NA; j_call: TRBJ2-3; clone_size: NA; v_call: TRBV13; cdr3_aa: CASSSGATSTDTQYF; cdr3_nt: TGTGCCAGCAGCTCTGGGGCCACTAGCACAGATACGCAGTATTTT
d_call: TRBD1; j_call: TRBJ2-4; clone_size: NA; v_call: TRBV10-3; cdr3_aa: CAISEGDRENIQYF; cdr3_nt: TGTGCCATCAGCGAGGGGGACAGGGAAAACATTCAGTACTTC
d_call: NA; j_call: TRBJ1-3; clone_size: many; v_call: TRBV11-2; cdr3_aa: CASSLSGRAGNTIYF; cdr3_nt: TGTGCCAGCAGCTTAAGCGGGAGGGCTGGAAACACCATATATTTT
d_call: NA; j_call: TRBJ2-7; clone_size: once; v_call: TRBV27; cdr3_aa: CASMLSGGAHYEQYF; cdr3_nt: TGTGCCAGCATGTTAAGTGGCGGGGCACACTACGAGCAGTACTTC
d_call: NA; j_call: TRBJ2-7; clone_size: NA; v_call: TRBV4-2; cdr3_aa: CASSLDTYEQYF; cdr3_nt: TGTGCCAGCAGCTTGGATACCTACGAGCAGTACTTC
d_call: TRBD2; j_call: TRBJ2-1; clone_size: NA; v_call: TRBV30; cdr3_aa: CAWATGTSFNEQFF; cdr3_nt: TGTGCCTGGGCGACCGGGACTAGCTTCAATGAGCAGTTCTTC